The entry below gives a single T cell receptor (beta chain) sequence along with its context. This specimen comes from a study of T cells in Graves' hyperthyroidism and ophthalmopathy. Each ophthalmopathy patient scored at least 3 on the Clinical Activity Score and at least 4 on NOSPECS grade, with duration under 3 months. The study based diagnoses on clinical symptoms, serum thyroxine and TRAb, thyroid ultrasound and orbital computed tomography. The germline V gene has CDR1 LGHDT and CDR2 YNNKEL (reference sequence). The length of the CDR3 is 15 residues. Trimming took off 1 base at V and 5 bases at J, with 11 bases between the two ends. Researchers amplified the TCR beta CDR3 regions from RNA transcripts. HTBI primers drove first-round RT-PCR of the TCR CDR3. TCRdb ran MiXCR on the multiplex PCR reads and lists one entry per CDR3 protein. The sample consists of hundreds of thousands of distinct CDR3 sequences, roughly 20% of them appearing once.

This chain uses TRBV3-1 with TRBJ2-2; D remains ambiguous. The sequence came from a man between 25 and 39 years old with Graves' ophthalmopathy. The source material was blood. In DNA, the CDR3 is TGTGCCAGCAGCCAAGGCGTCGGACGTACCGGGGAGCTGTTTTTT. Amino acid sequence: CASSQGVGRTGELFF.